One T cell receptor (beta chain) is described in this entry. It has no known antigen specificity. The input lacks base qualities; no much larger clone sits a single base away. The data were taken from a study of a mutant IDH1 vaccine in newly diagnosed glioma (dated by TCRdb to the early 2020s). Background for the entire study: Vaccination was initiated 4-6 weeks after radiotherapy alone, or concurrently with temozolomide cycles in the chemotherapy-containing groups. Visit V12 was the week-35 safety follow-up and visit V13 was the week-47 end of study. For exploratory analyses, longitudinal TCRB deep sequencing was carried out in about two dozen treated patients wherever samples were available. Six visits were used for peripheral blood collection: V03 (baseline), V05, V07, V10, V12 and V13. Prior to enrollment, patients had been given standard therapy consisting of radiotherapy alone, temozolomide alone, or radiochemotherapy with temozolomide, with the combination given to most patients. The approximately 33 treated patients were roughly 60% male and around 40% female, with a mean age of around 40 years. General conclusions and limits of the study: PBMC samples for TCRB deep sequencing were selected based on availability. Across multiple MHC alleles, vaccine-induced immune responses were seen in approximately 93% of patients. Pseudoprogression appeared unrelated to alterations in the top peripheral T cell clonotypes detected by TCRB sequencing. The authors stated that sample limitations prevented analyses of patient blood samples from being reproduced.

The library was prepared using the immunoSEQ multiplex PCR assay. Rearranged TCR beta chain sequences were amplified with the hsTCRB Kit following the manufacturer's protocol. An Illumina MiSeq was used to sequence the TCRB libraries. Under the source paper's analysis protocol: Demultiplexing, trimming and gene mapping were performed with the kit vendor's proprietary platform. This is the immuneACCESS table as TCRdb keeps it, with only in-frame sequences that have V and J called. A part of the clones is gone; compared with another copy, unresolved V genes explain less than half, and the rest is unexplained. The DNA was the basis for D and trimming; V, J and clone size are from that table. Counted in this sample were 75,000 to 95,000 clones; roughly 86% of them appeared once. The top ten constitute roughly 0.81% of the sample. The germline V gene gives CDR1 as MNHEY and CDR2 as SVGAGI. The CDR3, from cysteine to phenylalanine, totals 15 residues. Kept here is only the CDR3 DNA, which spans 45 bases and is read in frame from base 1. V is cut by 6 bases and J by 3 bases, and the space between the germline ends is 17 bases.

In light of the paper, this sample's time point label describes: week 47, end of study. Every vaccine dose consisted of 300 ug of a 20-mer mutant IDH1 peptide in Montanide, administered subcutaneously together with topical imiquimod. Patients were given eight vaccinations, in weeks 1, 3, 5, 7, 11, 15, 19 and 23, which matched visits V03 through V10. Donors had newly diagnosed WHO grade 3 or 4 IDH1-mutant astrocytomas with loss of nuclear ATRX. The samples were drawn from NOA16, a multicentre, single-arm, open-label phase I trial in Germany that tested a mutant IDH1 peptide vaccine in humans for the first time. Genomic DNA for TCRB sequencing was extracted from EDTA blood using the DNeasy Blood and Tissue Kit.

The V gene is TRBV6-5 and the J gene is TRBJ1-2; a tentative D call is TRBD1 (6 bases match). The TCR comes from a woman in her fifties or sixties with glioma. Sequenced material: PBMCs, taken from a glioma patient whose treatment included an IDH1 peptide vaccine. The sequenced DNA is TGTGCCAGCAGCCTCGGGACAACTGGGGACTATGGCTACACCTTC. Its protein is CASSLGTTGDYGYTF.